This TCR beta chain stems from a study of blood T cell repertoires in COVID-19. As for the study in general: Material from acute and convalescent COVID-19 was sourced from the United States, Italy and Spain.

The germline V gene has CDR1 MNHNS and CDR2 SASEGT. The CDR3 has 12 amino acids. V lost 1 base and J lost 11, with 11 bases in between. The study recruited people aged roughly 18 to 100 years across approximately 24 US areas. Clinical histories supplied by participants themselves formed the basis of cohort assignment. Original handling: Amplification from reference gene primers served as the basis for estimated nucleated cell counts. Clones were read by immunoSEQ multiplex PCR, and TCRdb kept only the in-frame ones, dropping some. The V and J calls and clone size are taken from that table; D and trimming were inferred from the DNA. This sample has about 240,000 clones, with roughly 87% found just once.

Sequencing was carried out using PBMCs or T cells enriched from blood (not recorded which). The receptor's source is a woman aged 25 to 45 with acute COVID-19. The rearrangement links TRBV6-1 to TRBJ1-1; no firm D call. DNA for the CDR3: TGTGCCAGCAGTGAAGTCCGTATGGAGGCTTTCTTT. It is translated as CASSEVRMEAFF.